This T cell receptor (beta chain) emerged from a study of vaccination and CD4 T cells after COVID-19. Study-wide context: The post-vaccine samples came a median around 75 days after dose two (range 14 to 241).

Remarks on this clonotype: Its antigen is still unknown.

Treatment specified: roughly 11-day PBMC culture with coronavirus spike peptide pools or control peptides (ViraFEST assay). An Oncomine TCR Beta short-read assay was used to sequence the DNA from cultured CD4+ T cells. TCRdb independently ran MiXCR on the PCR reads; one entry per CDR3 protein. The sample consists of 8,400 or so distinct CDR3 sequences, around 69% of them appearing once. The receptor comes from a human donor who had recovered from COVID-19. Material for sequencing was CD4+ T cells from blood, cultured in vitro.

CDR3 sequence (DNA): TGTGCCAGCAGCTTATATCAGGTGACTAGCGGCTACGAGCAGTACTTC. It translates to CASSLYQVTSGYEQYF. The J gene is TRBJ2-7, the V gene TRBV7-3; 9 bases are shared with TRBD2. This CDR3 is built from 16 residues. J was trimmed by 3 bases and V by 2 bases; bases with no gene match: 8. Germline V gene data show CDR1 as SGHTA and CDR2 as FQGTGA. The whole variable domain, filled in from reference TRBV7-3 and TRBJ2-7, reads GAGVSQTPSNKVTEKGKYVELRCDPISGHTALYWYRQSLGQGPEFLIYFQGTGAADDSGLPNDRFFAVRPEGSVSTLKIQRTERGDSAVYLCASSLYQVTSGYEQYFGPGTRLTVT.